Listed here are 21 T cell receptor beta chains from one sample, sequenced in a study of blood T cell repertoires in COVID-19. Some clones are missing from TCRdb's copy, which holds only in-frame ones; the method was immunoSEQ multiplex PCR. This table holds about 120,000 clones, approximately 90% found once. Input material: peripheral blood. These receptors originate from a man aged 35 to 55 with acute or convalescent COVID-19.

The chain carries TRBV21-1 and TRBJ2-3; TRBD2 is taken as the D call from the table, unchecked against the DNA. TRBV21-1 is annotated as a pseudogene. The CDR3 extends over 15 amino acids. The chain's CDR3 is CATLRLAAFTDTQYF. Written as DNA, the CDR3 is TGTGCCACCCTTCGTCTAGCGGCTTTCACAGATACGCAGTATTTT.

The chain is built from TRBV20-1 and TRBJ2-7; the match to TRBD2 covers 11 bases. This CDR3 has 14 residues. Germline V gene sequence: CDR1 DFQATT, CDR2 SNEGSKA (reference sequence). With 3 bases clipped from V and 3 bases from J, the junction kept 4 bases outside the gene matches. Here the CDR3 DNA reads TGCAGTGCTAGTGTAGCGGGAGGGCGCTACGAGCAGTACTTC. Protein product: CSASVAGGRYEQYF.

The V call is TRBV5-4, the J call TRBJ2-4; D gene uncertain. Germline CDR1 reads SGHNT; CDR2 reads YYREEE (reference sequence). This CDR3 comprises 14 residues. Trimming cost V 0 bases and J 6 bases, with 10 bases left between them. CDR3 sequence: CASSLVPGGNIQYF. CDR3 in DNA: TGTGCCAGCAGCTTGGTGCCCGGTGGAAACATTCAGTACTTC.

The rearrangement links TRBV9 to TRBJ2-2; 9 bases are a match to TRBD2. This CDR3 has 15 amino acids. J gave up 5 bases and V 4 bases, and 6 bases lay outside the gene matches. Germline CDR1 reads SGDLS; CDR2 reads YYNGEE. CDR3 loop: CASSLRTSETGELFF. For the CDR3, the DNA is TGTGCCAGCAGCCTCCGGACTAGCGAAACCGGGGAGCTGTTTTTT.

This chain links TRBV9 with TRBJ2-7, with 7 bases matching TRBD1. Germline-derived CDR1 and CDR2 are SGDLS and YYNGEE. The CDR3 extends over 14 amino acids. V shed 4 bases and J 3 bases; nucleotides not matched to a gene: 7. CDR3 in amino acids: CASSPGGHVYEQYF. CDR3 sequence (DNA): TGTGCCAGCAGCCCAGGGGGACACGTCTACGAGCAGTACTTC.

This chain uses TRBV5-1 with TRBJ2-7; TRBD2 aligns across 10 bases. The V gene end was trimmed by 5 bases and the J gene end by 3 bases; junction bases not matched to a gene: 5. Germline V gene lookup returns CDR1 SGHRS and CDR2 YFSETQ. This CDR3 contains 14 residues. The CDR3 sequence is CASRGIAGGYEQYF. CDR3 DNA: TGCGCCAGCAGAGGTATAGCGGGAGGCTACGAGCAGTACTTC.

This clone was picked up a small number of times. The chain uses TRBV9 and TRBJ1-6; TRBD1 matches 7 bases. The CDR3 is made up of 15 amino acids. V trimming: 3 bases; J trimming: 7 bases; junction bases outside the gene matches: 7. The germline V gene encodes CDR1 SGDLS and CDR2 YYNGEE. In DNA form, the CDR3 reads TGTGCCAGCAGCGGGGGGACAGAGCAGAATTCACCCCTCCACTTT. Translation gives CASSGGTEQNSPLHF.

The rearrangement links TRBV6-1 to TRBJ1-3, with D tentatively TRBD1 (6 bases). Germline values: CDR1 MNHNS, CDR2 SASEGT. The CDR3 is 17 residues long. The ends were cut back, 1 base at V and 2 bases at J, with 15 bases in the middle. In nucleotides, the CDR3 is TGTGCCAGCAGTGAAGGGGGGCTTCGTGTCGCTGGAAACACCATATATTTT. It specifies CASSEGGLRVAGNTIYF.

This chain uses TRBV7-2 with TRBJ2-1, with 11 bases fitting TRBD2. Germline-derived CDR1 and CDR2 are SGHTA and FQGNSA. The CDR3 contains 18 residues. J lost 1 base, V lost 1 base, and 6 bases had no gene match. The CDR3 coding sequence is TGTGCCAGCAGCTTAGTGCTAGCGGGAGGAGGGTCCTACAATGAGCAGTTCTTC. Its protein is CASSLVLAGGGSYNEQFF. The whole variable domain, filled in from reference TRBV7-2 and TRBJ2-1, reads GAGVSQSPSNKVTEKGKDVELRCDPISGHTALYWYRQSLGQGLEFLIYFQGNSAPDKSGLPSDRFSAERTGGSVSTLTIQRTQQEDSAVYLCASSLVLAGGGSYNEQFFGPGTRLTVL.

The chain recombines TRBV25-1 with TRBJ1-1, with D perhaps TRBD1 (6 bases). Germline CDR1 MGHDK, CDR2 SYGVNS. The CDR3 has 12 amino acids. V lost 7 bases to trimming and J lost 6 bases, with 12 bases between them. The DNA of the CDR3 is TGTGCCAGCACCGAGGGGGTGGCTGAAGCTTTCTTT. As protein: CASTEGVAEAFF.

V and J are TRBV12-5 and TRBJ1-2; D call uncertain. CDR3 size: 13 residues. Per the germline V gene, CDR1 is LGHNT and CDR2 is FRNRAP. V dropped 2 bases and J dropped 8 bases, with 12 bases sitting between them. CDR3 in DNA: TGTGCTAGTGGTTTGATGCGGATAGAGGGCTACACCTTC. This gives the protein CASGLMRIEGYTF.

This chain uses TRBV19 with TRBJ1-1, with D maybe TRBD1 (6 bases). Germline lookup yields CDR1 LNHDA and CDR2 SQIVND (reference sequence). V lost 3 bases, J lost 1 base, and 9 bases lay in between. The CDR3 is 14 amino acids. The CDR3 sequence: CASSIRTANTEAFF. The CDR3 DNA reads TGTGCCAGTAGTATTAGGACAGCGAACACTGAAGCTTTCTTT.

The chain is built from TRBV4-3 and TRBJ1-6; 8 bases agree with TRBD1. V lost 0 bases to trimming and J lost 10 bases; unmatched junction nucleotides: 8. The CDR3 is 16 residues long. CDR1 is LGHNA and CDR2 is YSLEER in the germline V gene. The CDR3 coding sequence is TGCGCCAGCAGCCAAGATGGCCAGGGGGCCCGATCACCCCTCCACTTT. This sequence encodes CASSQDGQGARSPLHF.

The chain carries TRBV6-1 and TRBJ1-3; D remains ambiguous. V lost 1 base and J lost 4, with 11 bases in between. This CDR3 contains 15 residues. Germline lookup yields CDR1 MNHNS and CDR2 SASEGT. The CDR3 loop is CASSEGAVPGNTIYF. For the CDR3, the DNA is TGTGCCAGCAGTGAAGGGGCAGTACCCGGAAACACCATATATTTT.

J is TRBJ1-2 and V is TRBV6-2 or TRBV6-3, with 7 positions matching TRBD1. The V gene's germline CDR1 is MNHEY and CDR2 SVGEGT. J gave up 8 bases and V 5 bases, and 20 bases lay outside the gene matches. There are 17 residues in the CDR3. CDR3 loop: CASSKPNLVTGFDGYTF. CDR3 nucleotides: TGTGCCAGCAGTAAACCCAACCTCGTGACAGGGTTCGACGGCTACACCTTC.

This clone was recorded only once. In DNA form, the CDR3 reads TGTGCCAGCAGCTCCGCTGCGGGGGCAGGGTCGGCCAAAAACATTCAGTACTTC. Its protein product is CASSSAAGAGSAKNIQYF. The chain couples TRBV7-2 to TRBJ2-4; D might be TRBD2 (7 bases). V lost 4 bases and J 1 base, leaving 20 bases between the germline ends. The CDR3 spans 18 residues. Germline lookup yields CDR1 SGHTA and CDR2 FQGNSA.

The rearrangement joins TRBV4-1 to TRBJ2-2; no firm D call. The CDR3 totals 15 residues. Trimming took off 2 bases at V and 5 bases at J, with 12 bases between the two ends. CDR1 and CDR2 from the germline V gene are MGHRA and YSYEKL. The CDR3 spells CASSQLGSFTGELFF. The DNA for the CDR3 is TGCGCCAGCAGCCAACTGGGCAGTTTTACCGGGGAGCTGTTTTTT.

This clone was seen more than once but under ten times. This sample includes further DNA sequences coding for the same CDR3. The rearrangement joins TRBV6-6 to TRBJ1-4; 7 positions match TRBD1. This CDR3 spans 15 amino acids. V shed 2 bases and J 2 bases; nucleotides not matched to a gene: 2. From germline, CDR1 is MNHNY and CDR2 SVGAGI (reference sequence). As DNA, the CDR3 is TGTGCCAGCAGTTACCCGGGACAGACTAATGAAAAACTGTTTTTT. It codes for CASSYPGQTNEKLFF.

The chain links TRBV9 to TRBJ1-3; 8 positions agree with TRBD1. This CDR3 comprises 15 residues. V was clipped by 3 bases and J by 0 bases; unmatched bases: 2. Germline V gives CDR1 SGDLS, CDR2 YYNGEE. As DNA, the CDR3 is TGTGCCAGCAGCGCAACAGGGGGCTCTGGAAACACCATATATTTT. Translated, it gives CASSATGGSGNTIYF.

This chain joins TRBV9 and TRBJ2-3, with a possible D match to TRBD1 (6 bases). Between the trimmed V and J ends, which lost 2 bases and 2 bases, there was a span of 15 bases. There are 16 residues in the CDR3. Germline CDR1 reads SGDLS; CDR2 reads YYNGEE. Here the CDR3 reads CASSVGTDRYTDTQYF. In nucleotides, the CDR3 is TGTGCCAGCAGCGTGGGGACGGACAGATACACAGATACGCAGTATTTT.

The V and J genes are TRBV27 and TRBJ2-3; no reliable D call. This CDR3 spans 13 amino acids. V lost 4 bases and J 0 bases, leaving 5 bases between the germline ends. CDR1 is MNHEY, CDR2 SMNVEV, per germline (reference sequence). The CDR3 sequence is CASSSSSTDTQYF. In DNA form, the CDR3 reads TGTGCCAGCAGTTCGTCTAGCACAGATACGCAGTATTTT.